Reported below is one T cell receptor beta chain. Measured with immunoSEQ multiplex PCR; TCRdb has only the in-frame clones, and not every one. The sample comprises about 13,000 clones, more than 70% of which are singletons, and about 35% rests with the top ten. These data come from a study of OX40 agonist ivuxolimab in advanced cancers. This CDR3 has 13 amino acids. Germline V lookup: CDR1 LNHNV, CDR2 YYDKDF (reference sequence). With 0 bases removed from V and 6 bases from J, the gap between germline ends came to 9 bases. The sequence was obtained from an adult with an advanced solid tumor such as melanoma, head and neck, liver or kidney cancer. The chain uses TRBV15 and TRBJ2-7; D not certain. The sequences come from CD4+ or CD8+ T cells sorted from blood, collected in a trial of the OX40 agonist ivuxolimab. The CDR3 spells CATSRDNKGEQYF. The CDR3 DNA reads as TGTGCCACCAGCAGAGATAATAAAGGCGAGCAGTACTTC.